This is a list of T cell receptor beta chains from one sample in a study of technical replicates of blood from a handful of donors. Libraries were prepared by immunoSEQ multiplex PCR; TCRdb keeps only in-frame clonotypes and omits some of them. The sample holds several thousand clones; about 90% are singletons and the top ten take 12%. The sample was PBMCs. These receptors all stem from a human donor in good health. The CDR3 runs from the conserved cysteine through the conserved F or W. The order of the fields is clone size, V gene, D gene, J gene, CDR3 length, CDR3 DNA, CDR3 protein. A D gene is named only where the DNA matches it firmly. Size is stated for part of the rows, as once, few or many counts, or as a class when the clone is expanded.

abundance: -
v_gene: TRBV30
d_gene: -
j_gene: TRBJ2-3
len: 16
CDR3nt: TGTGCCTGGAGCCAGGGCGGTGGGTTCTTCACAGATACGCAGTATTTT
CDR3aa: CAWSQGGGFFTDTQYF

abundance: -
v_gene: TRBV19
d_gene: TRBD1
j_gene: TRBJ1-2
len: 14
CDR3nt: TGTGCCAGTAGTCCTGGGACAGTTTTCTATGGCTACACCTTC
CDR3aa: CASSPGTVFYGYTF

abundance: -
v_gene: TRBV28
d_gene: -
j_gene: TRBJ1-2
len: 16
CDR3nt: TGTGCCAGCAGTTCCCAGGGGACCGATTTAAACTATGGCTACACCTTC
CDR3aa: CASSSQGTDLNYGYTF

abundance: -
v_gene: TRBV5-1
d_gene: -
j_gene: TRBJ2-7
len: 13
CDR3nt: TGCGCCAGCAGAAGGCAGGGAAAGTACGAGCAGTACTTC
CDR3aa: CASRRQGKYEQYF

abundance: -
v_gene: TRBV5-1
d_gene: -
j_gene: TRBJ2-3
len: 14
CDR3nt: TGCGCCAGCAACCCTGACTCCTTCACAGATACGCAGTATTTT
CDR3aa: CASNPDSFTDTQYF

abundance: -
v_gene: TRBV30
d_gene: -
j_gene: TRBJ2-3
len: 15
CDR3nt: TGTGCCTGGAGTGCAGTCTTAGCTAGCACAGATACGCAGTATTTT
CDR3aa: CAWSAVLASTDTQYF

abundance: -
v_gene: TRBV30
d_gene: -
j_gene: TRBJ1-2
len: 16
CDR3nt: TGTGCCTGGACCAAGGGGGGGACGCTGGGTAACTATGGCTACACCTTC
CDR3aa: CAWTKGGTLGNYGYTF

abundance: -
v_gene: TRBV30
d_gene: -
j_gene: TRBJ2-1
len: 13
CDR3nt: TGTGCCTGGAGTTCACAGGAGAACAAGGTGCAGTTCTTC
CDR3aa: CAWSSQENKVQFF

abundance: -
v_gene: TRBV28
d_gene: TRBD1
j_gene: TRBJ1-5
len: 15
CDR3nt: TGTGCCAGCAGTCCGCCGGGACAGGGGAATCAGCCCCAGCATTTT
CDR3aa: CASSPPGQGNQPQHF

abundance: -
v_gene: TRBV6-1
d_gene: -
j_gene: TRBJ1-5
len: 15
CDR3nt: TGTGCCAGCAATCCAGGGGCGGGGGAGAATCAGCCCCAGCATTTT
CDR3aa: CASNPGAGENQPQHF

abundance: -
v_gene: TRBV5-1
d_gene: TRBD1
j_gene: TRBJ2-5
len: 15
CDR3nt: TGCGCCAGCAGCATGGGAGAGACAGGGGTGGAGACCCAGTACTTC
CDR3aa: CASSMGETGVETQYF

abundance: -
v_gene: TRBV6-5
d_gene: TRBD1
j_gene: TRBJ2-7
len: 15
CDR3nt: TGTGCCAGCAGTTACTCCGCGGACAGGGTTAGCGAGCAGTACTTC
CDR3aa: CASSYSADRVSEQYF

abundance: once
v_gene: TRBV25-1
d_gene: TRBD2
j_gene: TRBJ2-5
len: 16
CDR3nt: TGTGCCAGCAGTGATAGCGGGAGTCTGTCCCAAGAGACCCAGTACTTC
CDR3aa: CASSDSGSLSQETQYF

abundance: few
v_gene: TRBV4-1
d_gene: TRBD1
j_gene: TRBJ1-2
len: 15
CDR3nt: TGCGCCAGCAGCCAACTACAGGGGGCGGACTATGGCTACACCTTC
CDR3aa: CASSQLQGADYGYTF

abundance: -
v_gene: TRBV7-6
d_gene: TRBD2
j_gene: TRBJ2-1
len: 17
CDR3nt: TGTGCCAGCAGCTTAGTTCTCCTTAGCGGGGGTTACAATGAGCAGTTCTTC
CDR3aa: CASSLVLLSGGYNEQFF

abundance: -
v_gene: TRBV7-9
d_gene: -
j_gene: TRBJ1-2
len: 12
CDR3nt: TGTGCCAGCAGCTTAGGGACTGTAGGCTACACCTTC
CDR3aa: CASSLGTVGYTF

abundance: -
v_gene: TRBV5-1
d_gene: TRBD1
j_gene: TRBJ2-3
len: 15
CDR3nt: TGCGCCAGCAGCTTAGGGACAGGGGACCGAGATACGCAGTATTTT
CDR3aa: CASSLGTGDRDTQYF

abundance: -
v_gene: TRBV27
d_gene: -
j_gene: TRBJ2-7
len: 11
CDR3nt: TGTGCCAGCAGTGGGCCCTACGAGCAGTACTTC
CDR3aa: CASSGPYEQYF

abundance: -
v_gene: TRBV18
d_gene: -
j_gene: TRBJ1-1
len: 13
CDR3nt: TGTGCCAGCTCACCGGGAGTGAACACTGAAGCTTTCTTT
CDR3aa: CASSPGVNTEAFF

abundance: -
v_gene: TRBV5-1
d_gene: -
j_gene: TRBJ1-5
len: 13
CDR3nt: TGCGCCAGCAGCTATGGACAGAATCAGCCCCAGCATTTT
CDR3aa: CASSYGQNQPQHF